What follows are 23 T cell receptor beta chains derived from one specimen sequenced in a study of CD4 T cell repertoires in COVID-19. Clones were sequenced by immunoSEQ multiplex PCR, and TCRdb holds only the in-frame ones, with some missing. The sample consists of some 80,000 clones, 80% to 90% of them appearing once. The sample here was CD4+ T cells from peripheral blood, taken after recovery from COVID-19. The source of these receptors is a human donor who had COVID-19.

The V gene is TRBV19, the J gene TRBJ1-1; unclear D gene. The CDR3 contains 15 residues. Germline loops: CDR1 LNHDA, CDR2 SQIVND (reference sequence). V lost 9 bases to trimming and J lost 1 base, with 18 bases between them. As DNA, the CDR3 is TGTGCCAGCAAAGAGACGGTTGGAACGAACACTGAAGCTTTCTTT. Protein product: CASKETVGTNTEAFF. Based on the CDR3 plus reference TRBV19 and TRBJ1-1, the full variable domain is DGGITQSPKYLFRKEGQNVTLSCEQNLNHDAMYWYRQDPGQGLRLIYYSQIVNDFQKGDIAEGYSVSREKKESFPLTVTSAQKNPTAFYLCASKETVGTNTEAFFGQGTRLTVV.

V and J are TRBV10-3 and TRBJ2-1; 12 bases map to TRBD1. The CDR3 has 15 residues. Unmatched junction bases numbered 6, after V lost 4 bases and J lost 8 bases. Germline assignment: CDR1 ENHRY and CDR2 SYGVKD. CDR3 region: CAISGGQGADHEQFF. CDR3 nucleotide sequence: TGTGCCATCAGTGGGGGACAGGGGGCGGATCATGAGCAGTTCTTC.

The rearrangement joins TRBV6-1 to TRBJ1-6; 7 nucleotides match TRBD1. V dropped 4 bases and J dropped 8; count of bases not matched to a gene: 11. CDR1 is MNHNS, CDR2 SASEGT, per germline. The CDR3 spans 16 residues. Here the CDR3 DNA reads TGTGCCAGCAGTGCGACAGGGAGTGTAATGGATTCACCCCTCCACTTT. Amino acid sequence: CASSATGSVMDSPLHF.

CDR3 DNA: TGTGCCAGTAGTAACAGGGCAACTAATGAAAAACTGTTTTTT. This gives the protein CASSNRATNEKLFF. The V call is TRBV19, the J call TRBJ1-4; perhaps TRBD1 as D (6 bases). Germline V gives CDR1 LNHDA, CDR2 SQIVND (reference sequence). The CDR3 sequence is 14 residues long. V gave up 4 bases and J gave up 0 bases, with 6 bases separating them.

The chain combines TRBV3-1 (or the pseudogene TRBV3-2) with TRBJ2-4; D remains unclear. Trimming removed 0 bases at V and 9 bases at J, with 15 bases between. CDR1 LGHDT and CDR2 YNNKEL come from the germline V gene (reference sequence). The CDR3 has 15 residues. The CDR3 loop is CASSQDEDLRGIQYF. The CDR3 nucleotides read TGTGCCAGCAGCCAAGATGAGGATTTAAGAGGCATTCAGTACTTC.

The V and J genes are TRBV6-5 and TRBJ1-2, with TRBD1 as a possible D gene (6 bases). CDR1 and CDR2 (germline): MNHEY, SVGAGI. Trimming pared 5 bases from V and 8 bases from J, leaving 18 bases between. The CDR3 sequence is 14 residues long. The CDR3 spells CASSLRQADSGYTF. In DNA, the CDR3 is TGTGCCAGCAGTCTTAGACAGGCAGATAGCGGCTACACCTTC.

The chain couples TRBV4-2 to TRBJ2-1; D is possibly TRBD1 (6 bases). The V and J ends lost 4 bases and 4 bases respectively, with 17 bases between them. Germline values: CDR1 LGHNA, CDR2 YNFKEQ. The CDR3 runs to 16 residues. The CDR3, as DNA: TGTGCCAGCAGCCCAGATGAGAGGGGGTCGTACAATGAGCAGTTCTTC. Its protein is CASSPDERGSYNEQFF.

The V and J genes are TRBV7-3 and TRBJ2-3, with 9 bases identical to TRBD1. The CDR3 spans 15 residues. Germline lookup yields CDR1 SGHTA and CDR2 FQGTGA. V was clipped by 5 bases and J by 2 bases; unmatched bases: 5. CDR3 amino acids: CASSLDRGVTDTQYF. The CDR3 bases are TGTGCCAGCAGCCTGGACAGGGGTGTCACAGATACGCAGTATTTT.

The chain employs TRBV6-1 and TRBJ2-7; tentatively, D is TRBD2 (6 bases). CDR1 is MNHNS and CDR2 is SASEGT in the germline V gene. The CDR3 is made up of 15 amino acids. Deletions cut 2 bases from V and 2 bases from J, with 13 bases between. The CDR3 loop is CASSEIGGGTYEQYF. The CDR3 coding sequence is TGTGCCAGCAGTGAAATAGGTGGCGGGACCTACGAGCAGTACTTC.

The V and J genes are TRBV7-2 and TRBJ2-5, with 9 bases matching TRBD1. The CDR3 sequence is 14 residues long. V gave up 5 bases and J gave up 5 bases; unmatched junction bases: 6. Germline V gene data show CDR1 as SGHTA and CDR2 as FQGNSA. The CDR3 bases are TGTGCCAGCAGCCCACAGGGGGCTAAGGAGACCCAGTACTTC. This gives the protein CASSPQGAKETQYF.

This clone was recorded once. The chain links TRBV18 to TRBJ2-1; D possibly corresponds to TRBD1 (5 bases). Trimming took off 3 bases at V and 5 bases at J, with 17 bases between the two ends. The CDR3 is 16 residues long. Germline CDR1 is KGHSH and CDR2 is LQKENI. The CDR3 nucleotides read TGTGCCAGCTCACCGACTTTCCTAGGGGCCCACAATGAGCAGTTCTTC. Residues: CASSPTFLGAHNEQFF.

V and J are TRBV5-1 and TRBJ2-7; TRBD2 is a possible D gene (5 bases). V lost 0 bases to trimming and J lost 2 bases, with 15 bases between them. CDR3 size: 16 residues. The germline gives CDR1 SGHRS, CDR2 YFSETQ. DNA for the CDR3: TGCGCCAGCAGCTTGGCCGTGGACTCGCGGACCTACGAGCAGTACTTC. Encoded protein: CASSLAVDSRTYEQYF.

The chain couples TRBV11-2 to TRBJ2-3; unclear D gene. Germline V CDR1 and CDR2: SGHAT, FQNNGV. V lost 5 bases, J lost 6 bases, and 6 bases lay in between. This CDR3 is 11 amino acids long. The CDR3 spells CASSLYDTQYF. The CDR3, as DNA: TGTGCCAGCAGCCTTTATGATACGCAGTATTTT.

The V call is TRBV29-1, the J call TRBJ2-1; the D call may be TRBD1 or TRBD2 (5 bases each). V lost 4 bases, J lost 1 base, and 17 bases lay in between. CDR3 length: 16 residues. In germline, CDR1 is SQVTM, CDR2 ANQGSEA. The CDR3 sequence: CSVGRDNWGSYNEQFF. For the CDR3, the DNA is TGCAGCGTTGGCAGGGATAACTGGGGGTCCTACAATGAGCAGTTCTTC.

The genes are TRBV3-1 (or the pseudogene TRBV3-2) and TRBJ2-7; possible D gene TRBD2, 6 bases. This CDR3 is built from 15 residues. The germline CDR1 and CDR2 sequences are LGHDT and YNNKEL (reference sequence). Trimming pared 4 bases from V and 0 bases from J, leaving 13 bases between. CDR3 amino acids: CASSRIGTHSYEQYF. Here the CDR3 DNA reads TGTGCCAGCAGCCGAATTGGGACTCACTCCTACGAGCAGTACTTC.

The chain has TRBV11-2 and TRBJ1-5; D call uncertain. V dropped 3 bases and J dropped 5 bases, with 8 bases sitting between them. CDR1 and CDR2 from the germline V gene are SGHAT and FQNNGV. The CDR3 spans 13 residues. The CDR3 loop reads CASSLGSYQPQHF. CDR3 coding DNA: TGTGCCAGCAGCTTGGGCAGCTATCAGCCCCAGCATTTT.

The chain links TRBV7-2 to TRBJ2-5, with a tentative D call TRBD2 (6 bases). Germline CDR1 and CDR2: SGHTA and FQGNSA. The CDR3 consists of 13 residues. V was pared by 8 bases and J by 5 bases, with 15 bases between. CDR3 amino acids: CASEEGSRETQYF. CDR3 in DNA: TGTGCCAGCGAGGAGGGGAGTCGGGAGACCCAGTACTTC.

This chain links TRBV5-1 with TRBJ1-1; perhaps TRBD1 as D (5 bases). Looked up from germline, CDR1 is SGHRS and CDR2 is YFSETQ. The CDR3 spans 19 residues. V lost 4 bases and J lost 6, with 31 bases in between. The CDR3 loop is CASSEFRGVNAALWAEAFF. The CDR3 DNA reads as TGCGCCAGCAGCGAGTTTAGAGGGGTCAACGCCGCCTTGTGGGCTGAAGCTTTCTTT.

V gene TRBV2 combines with J gene TRBJ2-1; perhaps TRBD2 as D (5 bases). There are 12 residues in the CDR3. V lost 6 bases and J lost 10, with 13 bases in between. Germline CDR1 and CDR2: SNHLY and FYNNEI. CDR3 nucleotide sequence: TGTGCCAGCAGGGCCCTCCCGGGGGAGCAGTTCTTC. Translation: CASRALPGEQFF.

This clone has a handful of counts. J is TRBJ2-5 and V is TRBV5-4; D might be TRBD2 (5 bases). CDR3 size: 14 residues. The ends were cut back, 4 bases at V and 5 bases at J, with 15 bases in the middle. Germline assignment: CDR1 SGHNT and CDR2 YYREEE (reference sequence). As DNA, the CDR3 is TGTGCCAGCAGCGGCTCCCTGAGGGAGGAGACCCAGTACTTC. It is translated as CASSGSLREETQYF.

The chain couples TRBV6-4 to TRBJ1-2; D unclear. From germline, CDR1 is MRHNA and CDR2 SNTAGT. V was trimmed by 5 bases and J by 4 bases, leaving 14 bases between them. The CDR3 has 14 amino acids. CDR3: CASSPQLSSYGYTF. The DNA of the CDR3 is TGTGCCAGCAGTCCCCAGCTTTCCTCCTATGGCTACACCTTC.

The V and J genes are TRBV12-3 or TRBV12-4 and TRBJ2-3, with no clear D. This CDR3 is built from 12 residues. The V end lost 3 bases, the J end lost 6 bases, and 7 bases lay between the germline ends. DNA for the CDR3: TGTGCCAGCAGTTTCATGGAGGATACGCAGTATTTT. Translating gives CASSFMEDTQYF.

This CDR3 is CASTYSGANVLTF. The CDR3 DNA reads as TGTGCCAGCACTTATAGCGGGGCCAACGTCCTGACTTTC. The rearrangement uses TRBV28 and TRBJ2-6; D gene ambiguous. Per germline, CDR1 MDHEN and CDR2 SYDVKM. The V end lost 7 bases, the J end lost 4 bases, and 8 bases lay between the germline ends. This CDR3 is 13 amino acids long.